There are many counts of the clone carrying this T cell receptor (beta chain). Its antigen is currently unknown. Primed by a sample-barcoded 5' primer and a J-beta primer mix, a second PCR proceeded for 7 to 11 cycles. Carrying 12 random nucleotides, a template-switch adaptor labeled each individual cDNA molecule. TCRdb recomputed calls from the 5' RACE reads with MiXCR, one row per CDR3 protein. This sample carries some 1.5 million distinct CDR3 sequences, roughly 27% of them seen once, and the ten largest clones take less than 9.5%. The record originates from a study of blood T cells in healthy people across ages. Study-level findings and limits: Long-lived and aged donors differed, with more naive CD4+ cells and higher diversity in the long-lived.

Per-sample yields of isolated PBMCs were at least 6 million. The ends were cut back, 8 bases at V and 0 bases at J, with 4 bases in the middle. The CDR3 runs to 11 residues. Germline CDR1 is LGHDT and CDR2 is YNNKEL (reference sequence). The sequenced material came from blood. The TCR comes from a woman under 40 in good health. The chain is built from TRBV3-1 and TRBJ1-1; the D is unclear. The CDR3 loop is CASGVNTEAFF. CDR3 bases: TGTGCCAGCGGGGTGAACACTGAAGCTTTCTTT.